These 30 T cell receptor beta chains originate from one sample sequenced in a study of cytomegalovirus exposure and HLA in healthy donors. Primers for the PCR totalled 60 Vbeta and 13 Jbeta. Here immunoSEQ multiplex PCR was the method, and the copy in TCRdb shows in-frame clones only, minus some. This sample has approximately 150,000 clones, with around 82% found just once. The sequencing sample was made of PBMCs. The receptor set was obtained from a woman between 40 and 55 years old in good health and CMV-seropositive.

The chain is built from TRBV10-1 and TRBJ2-7, with 8 positions matching TRBD2. The V and J ends lost 3 bases and 2 bases, in that order; junction bases with no gene match: 9. In germline, CDR1 is WNHNN, CDR2 SYGVQD (reference sequence). The CDR3 is 16 residues long. Here the CDR3 DNA reads TGCGCCAGCAGTGATCCTCGCCGGGGGGGAGCCTACGAGCAGTACTTC. Protein: CASSDPRRGGAYEQYF.

The genes are TRBV5-1 and TRBJ2-6; D remains unclear. Trimming pared 1 base from V and 0 bases from J, leaving 8 bases between. Looked up from germline, CDR1 is SGHRS and CDR2 is YFSETQ. This CDR3 has 16 residues. CDR3 sequence reads: CASSLQATSGANVLTF. The CDR3 nucleotides are TGCGCCAGCAGCTTGCAGGCAACCTCTGGGGCCAACGTCCTGACTTTC. The complete variable domain, with remaining parts taken from reference TRBV5-1 and TRBJ2-6, reads KAGVTQTPRYLIKTRGQQVTLSCSPISGHRSVSWYQQTPGQGLQFLFEYFSETQRNKGNFPGRFSGRQFSNSRSEMNVSTLELGDSALYLCASSLQATSGANVLTFGAGSRLTVL.

CDR3 sequence (DNA): TGCGCCAGCAGCTTGGTGTTAGCGGCTAGCACAGATACGCAGTATTTT. Protein product: CASSLVLAASTDTQYF. V usage is TRBV5-1 and J usage is TRBJ2-3; possibly TRBD2 for D (6 bases). From germline, CDR1 is SGHRS and CDR2 YFSETQ. V was pared by 0 bases and J by 0 bases, with 11 bases between. The CDR3 totals 16 residues.

In this sample, this clone turned up a few times. The V call is TRBV7-9, the J call TRBJ2-7; 8 bases line up with TRBD2. V was clipped by 7 bases and J by 7 bases; unmatched bases: 15. Per the germline V gene, CDR1 is SEHNR and CDR2 is FQNEAQ (reference sequence). This CDR3 spans 15 amino acids. Here the CDR3 DNA reads TGTGCCAGCAACTTTTGGGCTAGCGGGCCTCAGGAGCAGTACTTC. Its translation is CASNFWASGPQEQYF.

V and J are TRBV28 and TRBJ2-7, with TRBD2 matching 16 bases. This CDR3 spans 16 amino acids. Germline CDR1 is MDHEN and CDR2 is SYDVKM. After removal of 6 bases from V and 2 bases from J, the junction contained 4 bases not matched to a gene. The CDR3 DNA sequence: TGTGCCAGCAGAGGGACTAGCGGGAGGGGGACCTACGAGCAGTACTTC. Translated, it gives CASRGTSGRGTYEQYF.

This chain connects TRBV6-5 to TRBJ2-3; D is unresolved. Germline-derived CDR1 and CDR2 are MNHEY and SVGAGI. V lost 3 bases, J lost 9 bases, and 13 bases lay in between. The CDR3 length is 13 residues. The DNA for the CDR3 is TGTGCCAGCAGTTATTCCGACTCTGGGACGCAGTATTTT. Amino acid sequence: CASSYSDSGTQYF.

The chain combines TRBV15 with TRBJ2-5; no clear D gene. V was clipped by 4 bases and J by 4 bases, with 7 bases between them. CDR1 is LNHNV, CDR2 YYDKDF, per germline (reference sequence). The CDR3 extends over 12 amino acids. For the CDR3, the DNA is TGTGCCACCAGCACCCAATTAGAGACCCAGTACTTC. It yields the protein CATSTQLETQYF.

With regard to this clone: The junction departs from germline at one end; a sequencing error may be responsible. The chain couples TRBV13 to TRBJ2-5, with 12 bases matching TRBD2. This CDR3 has 16 residues. Germline CDR1 reads PRHDT; CDR2 reads FYEKMQ (reference sequence). CDR3 sequence reads: CASSEIGTSGLRSMHF. DNA for the CDR3: TGTGCCAGCAGTGAAATAGGGACTAGCGGGTTACGGAGTATGCACTTC.

This sequence joins TRBV29-1 and TRBJ2-5; the D is unclear. The ends were cut back, 4 bases at V and 2 bases at J, with 11 bases in the middle. The germline V gene has CDR1 SQVTM and CDR2 ANQGSEA. The CDR3 length is 13 residues. The chain's CDR3 is CSVVRGPQETQYF. The CDR3 DNA reads as TGCAGCGTTGTACGAGGCCCACAAGAGACCCAGTACTTC. Full variable domain (rest looked up from reference TRBV29-1 and TRBJ2-5): SAVISQKPSRDICQRGTSLTIQCQVDSQVTMMFWYRQQPGQSLTLIATANQGSEATYESGFVIDKFPISRPNLTFSTLTVSNMSPEDSSIYLCSVVRGPQETQYFGPGTRLLVL.

The rearrangement joins TRBV5-1 to TRBJ2-1, with 7 bases matching TRBD2. This CDR3 is built from 13 residues. CDR1 is SGHRS and CDR2 is YFSETQ in the germline V gene. J lost 6 bases, V lost 4 bases, and 4 bases had no gene match. The CDR3, as DNA: TGCGCCAGCAGCGGGACTAATGGCAATGAGCAGTTCTTC. Protein: CASSGTNGNEQFF.

The chain is built from TRBV7-2 and TRBJ1-3; D gene uncertain. CDR1 is SGHTA, CDR2 FQGNSA, per germline. V lost 5 bases and J lost 0, with 14 bases in between. CDR3 size: 16 residues. CDR3 DNA sequence: TGTGCCAGCAGCCCCAGGCCAGGCAACTCTGGAAACACCATATATTTT. Amino acids: CASSPRPGNSGNTIYF.

As regards this clone: At one boundary the junction diverges from the germline segment, which might be a read error. The chain links TRBV7-7 to TRBJ2-5; D ambiguous. The CDR3 sequence is 13 residues long. CDR1 and CDR2 from the germline V gene are SSHAT and FNYEAQ (reference sequence). The CDR3 DNA is TGTGCTAGCAGTCTCGGCGGCCAAGAGACCCAGTACTTC. Translation gives CASSLGGQETQYF.

The gene calls are TRBV2 and TRBJ1-1; D ambiguous. Germline V CDR1 and CDR2: SNHLY, FYNNEI. V was shortened by 7 bases and J by 0 bases, with 6 bases between the two germline ends. The CDR3 is 12 residues long. CDR3 nucleotide sequence: TGTGCCAGCAACTACATGAACACTGAAGCTTTCTTT. It encodes CASNYMNTEAFF.

This rearrangement joins TRBV19 to TRBJ2-7; 7 bases are shared with TRBD1. The V segment lost 4 bases and the J segment 3 bases; nucleotides outside the gene matches: 6. Germline CDR1 reads LNHDA; CDR2 reads SQIVND (reference sequence). CDR3 length equals 14 residues. CDR3 residues: CASSTPGQFYEQYF. The CDR3 DNA reads as TGTGCCAGTAGTACCCCGGGACAGTTCTACGAGCAGTACTTC.

The table lists this clone with a count of one. The chain is built from TRBV5-1 and TRBJ2-1; 9 bases agree with TRBD2. V lost 3 bases, J lost 4 bases, and 5 bases stayed unmatched. The CDR3 runs 15 residues. CDR1 is SGHRS, CDR2 YFSETQ, per germline. The CDR3 reads CASSSKAGGYNEQFF. In nucleotides, the CDR3 is TGCGCCAGCAGCTCTAAAGCGGGAGGATACAATGAGCAGTTCTTC.

This clone was found a few times. The chain links TRBV18 to TRBJ2-1; a possible D gene is TRBD1 (5 bases). Germline loops: CDR1 KGHSH, CDR2 LQKENI. V was cut by 6 bases and J by 6 bases, with 9 bases left in between. The CDR3 totals 12 residues. The CDR3 here is CASSPDSNEQFF. In DNA form, the CDR3 reads TGTGCCAGCTCGCCTGACAGCAATGAGCAGTTCTTC.

This clone showed up just a few times. CDR3: CASSYSRFTGRGYTF. CDR3 bases: TGTGCCAGCAGTTACTCGAGGTTTACAGGACGCGGCTACACCTTC. V gene TRBV6-5 combines with J gene TRBJ1-2; D may be TRBD1 (5 bases). Germline-derived CDR1 and CDR2 are MNHEY and SVGAGI. The V end lost 0 bases, the J end lost 8 bases, and 16 bases lay between the germline ends. The CDR3 covers 15 residues.

This clone has a handful of counts. The V gene is TRBV4-1, the J gene TRBJ1-2; TRBD1 is a possible D gene (5 bases). V lost 3 bases and J 4 bases, leaving 15 bases between the germline ends. Per the germline V gene, CDR1 is MGHRA and CDR2 is YSYEKL. This CDR3 has 15 amino acids. Here the CDR3 DNA reads TGCGCCAGCAGCCAGCCGGACAAGCCCTTCTATGGCTACACCTTC. As protein: CASSQPDKPFYGYTF.

The chain carries TRBV6-6 and TRBJ2-1; 10 nucleotides align to TRBD2. Germline values: CDR1 MNHNY, CDR2 SVGAGI (reference sequence). The CDR3 is made up of 15 amino acids. V dropped 5 bases and J dropped 8; count of bases not matched to a gene: 9. CDR3 amino acids: CASSRTSGLGDEQFF. As DNA, the CDR3 is TGTGCCAGCAGTCGGACTAGCGGACTTGGGGATGAGCAGTTCTTC.

This clone was seen only once. The chain carries TRBV30 and TRBJ2-5; perhaps TRBD2 as D (5 bases). The V end was cut by 2 bases, the J end by 4 bases, with 11 bases between. Germline assignment: CDR1 GTSNPN and CDR2 SVGIG (reference sequence). The CDR3 contains 13 residues. The CDR3 nucleotides read TGTGCCTGGAGTAAGGGAGCCGGAGAGACCCAGTACTTC. Translated, it gives CAWSKGAGETQYF.

A few counts support this clone. V usage is TRBV2 and J usage is TRBJ1-1; D perhaps matches TRBD1 (5 bases). Germline V lookup: CDR1 SNHLY, CDR2 FYNNEI. CDR3 length equals 16 residues. V shed 6 bases and J shed 6 bases, with 23 bases lying between them. The DNA of the CDR3 is TGTGCCAGCAGCCGATATGGGGCGGCGGGGGATGCTGAAGCTTTCTTT. Its translation is CASSRYGAAGDAEAFF.

The rearrangement links TRBV10-3 to TRBJ2-5; tentative D call: TRBD2 (6 bases). Per the germline V gene, CDR1 is ENHRY and CDR2 is SYGVKD. V was shortened by 3 bases and J by 5 bases, with 25 bases between the two germline ends. The CDR3 loop spans 18 amino acids. In nucleotides, the CDR3 is TGTGCCATCAGTGAAATAGGTTTAGGCAGCGGGTCTCGGGAGACCCAGTACTTC. It translates to CAISEIGLGSGSRETQYF.

This clone occurred a few times. The chain links TRBV5-8 to TRBJ1-1, with D possibly being TRBD1 (6 bases). The V end lost 0 bases, the J end lost 8 bases, and 11 bases lay between the germline ends. Germline loops: CDR1 SGHTS, CDR2 YDEGEE. The CDR3 has 13 amino acids. CDR3 sequence (DNA): TGTGCCAGCAGCTTGGTTGACAGGTCCGAAGCTTTCTTT. Its protein product is CASSLVDRSEAFF.

V gene TRBV10-2 combines with J gene TRBJ2-6; the match to TRBD1 covers 7 bases. J was trimmed by 2 bases and V by 6 bases; bases with no gene match: 10. The CDR3 spans 17 residues. Looked up from germline, CDR1 is WSHSY and CDR2 is SAAADI. The CDR3 reads CASRVRQGEAGANVLTF. In DNA form, the CDR3 reads TGCGCCAGCAGGGTCCGACAGGGAGAAGCTGGGGCCAACGTCCTGACTTTC.

The J gene is TRBJ2-2, the V gene TRBV6-6; TRBD2 is a possible D gene (5 bases). Trimming pared 1 base from V and 4 bases from J, leaving 10 bases between. CDR3 size: 15 residues. Germline V CDR1 and CDR2: MNHNY, SVGAGI (reference sequence). The chain's CDR3 is CASSYFLSGTGELFF. For the CDR3, the DNA is TGTGCCAGCAGTTACTTCCTGAGCGGCACCGGGGAGCTGTTTTTT.

The genes are TRBV9 and TRBJ2-7; D might be TRBD2 (6 bases). CDR3 length equals 16 residues. Trimming removed 3 bases from V and 1 base from J, with 17 bases in between. Germline V gene lookup returns CDR1 SGDLS and CDR2 YYNGEE. The CDR3: CASSATTSPASYEQYF. DNA of the CDR3: TGTGCCAGCAGCGCGACCACTAGCCCTGCTTCCTACGAGCAGTACTTC.

V is TRBV28 and J is TRBJ2-1; 10 nucleotides agree with TRBD2. The trim removed 4 bases at V and 1 base at J, leaving 1 base unmatched. The CDR3 runs 15 residues. The V gene's germline CDR1 is MDHEN and CDR2 SYDVKM. CDR3 nucleotide sequence: TGTGCCAGCAGTTATAGCGGGAGGTCCTACAATGAGCAGTTCTTC. It encodes CASSYSGRSYNEQFF.

The genes are TRBV19 and TRBJ1-5; TRBD1 is a possible D gene (6 bases). The CDR3 is 13 amino acids. V was trimmed by 4 bases and J by 2 bases, leaving 6 bases between them. The germline CDR1 and CDR2 sequences are LNHDA and SQIVND (reference sequence). For the CDR3, the DNA is TGTGCCAGTAGTAACAGGGGCAATCAGCCCCAGCATTTT. It codes for CASSNRGNQPQHF. The full variable domain, completed using reference TRBV19 and TRBJ1-5, is DGGITQSPKYLFRKEGQNVTLSCEQNLNHDAMYWYRQDPGQGLRLIYYSQIVNDFQKGDIAEGYSVSREKKESFPLTVTSAQKNPTAFYLCASSNRGNQPQHFGDGTRLSIL.

This sequence joins TRBV6-5 and TRBJ1-4, with D uncertain. The CDR3 is made up of 12 amino acids. Germline lookup yields CDR1 MNHEY and CDR2 SVGAGI. The V end lost 2 bases, the J end lost 7 bases, and 5 bases lay between the germline ends. In DNA, the CDR3 is TGTGCCAGCAGTTACCCCGGTGAAAAACTGTTTTTT. It yields the protein CASSYPGEKLFF.

The rearrangement links TRBV7-2 to TRBJ1-2, with D uncertain. Germline values: CDR1 SGHTA, CDR2 FQGNSA. The length of the CDR3 is 15 residues. V was trimmed by 5 bases and J by 4 bases, leaving 17 bases between them. In DNA form, the CDR3 reads TGTGCCAGCAGCCCTTATCCGACAAGCACCTATGGCTACACCTTC. Translation: CASSPYPTSTYGYTF. The full variable domain, its missing parts supplied by reference TRBV7-2 and TRBJ1-2, is GAGVSQSPSNKVTEKGKDVELRCDPISGHTALYWYRQSLGQGLEFLIYFQGNSAPDKSGLPSDRFSAERTGGSVSTLTIQRTQQEDSAVYLCASSPYPTSTYGYTFGSGTRLTVV.